One T cell receptor (beta chain) is described in this entry. Its antigen is undetermined. The record originates from a study of graft-versus-host responses after intestinal transplantation. Study results and limitations: Marrow from the recipient contained GvH clones, some of which had appeared first in ileum or blood.

Intraepithelial and lamina propria lymphocytes were released after the graft tissue was processed. Clones were sequenced by immunoSEQ multiplex PCR, and TCRdb holds only the in-frame ones, with some missing. In the table there are around 30,000 clones, around 83% of which are singletons. This CDR3 is 11 amino acids long. Germline CDR1 MNHNS, CDR2 SASEGT. V lost 5 bases and J lost 5, with 7 bases in between. The sequencing here drew on ileum tissue, taken 98 days after intestinal transplantation. The source is a human patient who received an intestinal transplant, so some T cells may come from the graft donor. This chain connects TRBV6-1 to TRBJ2-7; D possibly corresponds to TRBD2 (5 bases). CDR3 in amino acids: CASSYGDEQYF. The CDR3 bases are TGTGCCAGCAGTTACGGGGACGAGCAGTACTTC.